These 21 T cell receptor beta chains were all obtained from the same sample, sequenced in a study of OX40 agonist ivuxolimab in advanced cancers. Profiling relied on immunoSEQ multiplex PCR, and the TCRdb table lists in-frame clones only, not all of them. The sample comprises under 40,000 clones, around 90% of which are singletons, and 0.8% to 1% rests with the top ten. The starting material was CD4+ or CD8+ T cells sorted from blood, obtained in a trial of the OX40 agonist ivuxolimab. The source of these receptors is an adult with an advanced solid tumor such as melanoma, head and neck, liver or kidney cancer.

The CDR3 sequence is CATHLQGVNSPLHF. DNA of the CDR3: TGTGCCACCCACCTGCAGGGGGTAAATTCACCCCTCCACTTT. The chain carries TRBV5-4 and TRBJ1-6; 7 bases map to TRBD1. The germline CDR1 and CDR2 sequences are SGHNT and YYREEE (reference sequence). The CDR3 sequence is 14 residues long. V lost 9 bases and J lost 7; bases outside the gene matches: 10.

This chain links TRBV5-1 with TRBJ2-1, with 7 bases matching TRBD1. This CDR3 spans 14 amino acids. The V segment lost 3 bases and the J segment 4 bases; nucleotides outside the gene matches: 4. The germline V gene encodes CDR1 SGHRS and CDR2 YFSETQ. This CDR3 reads CASSSGQSYNEQFF. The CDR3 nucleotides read TGCGCCAGCAGCTCGGGACAGAGTTACAATGAGCAGTTCTTC. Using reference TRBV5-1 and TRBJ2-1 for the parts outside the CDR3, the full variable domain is KAGVTQTPRYLIKTRGQQVTLSCSPISGHRSVSWYQQTPGQGLQFLFEYFSETQRNKGNFPGRFSGRQFSNSRSEMNVSTLELGDSALYLCASSSGQSYNEQFFGPGTRLTVL.

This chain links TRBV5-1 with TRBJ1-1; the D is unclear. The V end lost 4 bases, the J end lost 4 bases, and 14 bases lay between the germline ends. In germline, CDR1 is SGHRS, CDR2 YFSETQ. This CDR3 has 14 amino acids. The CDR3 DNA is TGCGCCAGCAGCGCCGATACGCGGGGCACTGAAGCTTTCTTT. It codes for CASSADTRGTEAFF.

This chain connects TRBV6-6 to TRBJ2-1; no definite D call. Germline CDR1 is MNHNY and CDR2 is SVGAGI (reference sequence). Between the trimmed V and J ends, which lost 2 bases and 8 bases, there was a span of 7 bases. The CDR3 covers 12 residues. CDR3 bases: TGTGCCAGCAGTTACGCCCGAGATGAGCAGTTCTTC. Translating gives CASSYARDEQFF.

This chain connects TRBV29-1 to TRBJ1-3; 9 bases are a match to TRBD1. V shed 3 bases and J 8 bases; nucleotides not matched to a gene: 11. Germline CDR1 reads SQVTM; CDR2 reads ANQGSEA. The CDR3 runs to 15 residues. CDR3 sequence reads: CSVDDPGTGQYTIYF. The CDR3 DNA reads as TGCAGCGTTGATGATCCCGGGACAGGGCAATACACCATATATTTT.

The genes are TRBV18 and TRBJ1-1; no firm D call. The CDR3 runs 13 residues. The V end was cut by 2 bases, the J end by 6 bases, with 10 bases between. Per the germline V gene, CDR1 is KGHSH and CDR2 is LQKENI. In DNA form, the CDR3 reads TGTGCCAGCTCACCATTTTCCCCCTCTGAAGCTTTCTTT. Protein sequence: CASSPFSPSEAFF. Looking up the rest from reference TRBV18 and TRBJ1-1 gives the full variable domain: NAGVMQNPRHLVRRRGQEARLRCSPMKGHSHVYWYRQLPEEGLKFMVYLQKENIIDESGMPKERFSAEFPKEGPSILRIQQVVRGDSAAYFCASSPFSPSEAFFGQGTRLTVV.

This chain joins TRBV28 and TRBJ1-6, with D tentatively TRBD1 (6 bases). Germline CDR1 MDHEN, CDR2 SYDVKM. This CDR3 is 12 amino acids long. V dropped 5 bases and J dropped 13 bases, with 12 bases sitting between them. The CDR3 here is CASSPGHYPLHF. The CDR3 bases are TGTGCCAGCAGTCCGGGACACTATCCCCTCCACTTT.

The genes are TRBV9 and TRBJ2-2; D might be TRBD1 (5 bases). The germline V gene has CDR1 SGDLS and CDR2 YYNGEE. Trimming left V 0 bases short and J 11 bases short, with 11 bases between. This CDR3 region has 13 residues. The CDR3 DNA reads TGTGCCAGCAGCGTAGGACAGATCGCTGAGCTGTTTTTT. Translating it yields CASSVGQIAELFF.

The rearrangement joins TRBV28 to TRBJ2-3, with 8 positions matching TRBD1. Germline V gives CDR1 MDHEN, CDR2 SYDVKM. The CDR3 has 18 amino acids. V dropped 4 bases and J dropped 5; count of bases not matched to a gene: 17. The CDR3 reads CASSSSAQGARGLDTQYF. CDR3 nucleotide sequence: TGTGCCAGCAGTTCATCCGCCCAGGGGGCAAGGGGATTAGATACGCAGTATTTT.

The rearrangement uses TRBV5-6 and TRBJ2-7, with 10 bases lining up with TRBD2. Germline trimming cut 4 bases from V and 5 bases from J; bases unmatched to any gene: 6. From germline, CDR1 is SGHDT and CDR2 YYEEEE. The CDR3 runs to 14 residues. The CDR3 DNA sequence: TGTGCCAGCAGCCAACTAGCGGGAACCCACGAGCAGTACTTC. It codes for CASSQLAGTHEQYF. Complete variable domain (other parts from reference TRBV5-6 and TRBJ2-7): DAGVTQSPTHLIKTRGQQVTLRCSPKSGHDTVSWYQQALGQGPQFIFQYYEEEERQRGNFPDRFSGHQFPNYSSELNVNALLLGDSALYLCASSQLAGTHEQYFGPGTRLTVT.

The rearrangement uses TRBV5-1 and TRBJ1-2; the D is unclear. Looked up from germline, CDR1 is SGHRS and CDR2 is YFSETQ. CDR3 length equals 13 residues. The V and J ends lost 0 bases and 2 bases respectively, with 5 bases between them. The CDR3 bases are TGCGCCAGCAGCTTGGACAGAAACTATGGCTACACCTTC. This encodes CASSLDRNYGYTF.

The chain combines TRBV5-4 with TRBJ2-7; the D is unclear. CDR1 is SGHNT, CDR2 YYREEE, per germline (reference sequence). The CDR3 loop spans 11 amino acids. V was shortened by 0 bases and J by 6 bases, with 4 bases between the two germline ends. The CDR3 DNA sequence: TGTGCCAGCAGCTTGGAACGCGAGCAGTACTTC. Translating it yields CASSLEREQYF.

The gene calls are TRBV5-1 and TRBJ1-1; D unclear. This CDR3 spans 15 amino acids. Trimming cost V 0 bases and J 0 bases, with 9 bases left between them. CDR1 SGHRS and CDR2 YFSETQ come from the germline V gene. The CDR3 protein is CASSLAIALNTEAFF. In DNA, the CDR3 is TGCGCCAGCAGCTTGGCCATAGCCTTGAACACTGAAGCTTTCTTT.

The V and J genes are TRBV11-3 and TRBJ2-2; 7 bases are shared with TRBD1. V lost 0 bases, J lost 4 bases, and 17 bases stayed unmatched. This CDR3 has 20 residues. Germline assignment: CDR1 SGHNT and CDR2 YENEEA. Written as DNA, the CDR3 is TGTGCCAGCAGCTTAGAATCGCCATTTCGACAGGGCGAGGGCACCGGGGAGCTGTTTTTT. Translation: CASSLESPFRQGEGTGELFF.

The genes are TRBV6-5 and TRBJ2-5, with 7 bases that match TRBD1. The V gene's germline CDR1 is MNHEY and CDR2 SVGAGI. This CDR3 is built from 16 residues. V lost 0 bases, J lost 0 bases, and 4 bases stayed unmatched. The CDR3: CASSYSIRGYQETQYF. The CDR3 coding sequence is TGTGCCAGCAGTTACTCGATCAGGGGGTACCAAGAGACCCAGTACTTC.

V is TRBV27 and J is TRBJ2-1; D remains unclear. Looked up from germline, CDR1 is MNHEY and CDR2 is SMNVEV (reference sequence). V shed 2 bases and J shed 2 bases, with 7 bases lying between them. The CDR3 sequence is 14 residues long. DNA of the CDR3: TGTGCCAGCAGTTTAGCGAGAACCTACAATGAGCAGTTCTTC. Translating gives CASSLARTYNEQFF.

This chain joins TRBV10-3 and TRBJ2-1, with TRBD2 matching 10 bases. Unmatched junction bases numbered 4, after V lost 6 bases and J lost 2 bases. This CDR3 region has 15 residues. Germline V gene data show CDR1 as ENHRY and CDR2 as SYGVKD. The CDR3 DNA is TGTGCCATCAGCCCTACTAGCGGGGCCTACAATGAGCAGTTCTTC. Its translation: CAISPTSGAYNEQFF.

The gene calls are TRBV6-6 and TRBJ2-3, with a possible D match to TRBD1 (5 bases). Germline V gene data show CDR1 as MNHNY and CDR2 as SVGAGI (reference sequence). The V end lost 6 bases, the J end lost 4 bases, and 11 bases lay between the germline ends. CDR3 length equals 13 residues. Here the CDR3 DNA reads TGTGCCAGCAGAATACAGGCAGCAGATACGCAGTATTTT. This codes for CASRIQAADTQYF.

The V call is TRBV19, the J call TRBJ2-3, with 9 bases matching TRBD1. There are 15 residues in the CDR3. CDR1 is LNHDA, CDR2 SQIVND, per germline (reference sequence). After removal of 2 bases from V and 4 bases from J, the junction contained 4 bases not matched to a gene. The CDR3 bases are TGTGCCAGTAGTATAATGGGACAGGGAGCAGATACGCAGTATTTT. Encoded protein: CASSIMGQGADTQYF.

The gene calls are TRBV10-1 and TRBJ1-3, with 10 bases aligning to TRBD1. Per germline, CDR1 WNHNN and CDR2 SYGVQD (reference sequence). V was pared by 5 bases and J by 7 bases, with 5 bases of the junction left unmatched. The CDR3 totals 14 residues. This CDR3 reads CASSPGTGVNTIYF. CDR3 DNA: TGCGCCAGCAGTCCCGGGACAGGGGTCAACACCATATATTTT.

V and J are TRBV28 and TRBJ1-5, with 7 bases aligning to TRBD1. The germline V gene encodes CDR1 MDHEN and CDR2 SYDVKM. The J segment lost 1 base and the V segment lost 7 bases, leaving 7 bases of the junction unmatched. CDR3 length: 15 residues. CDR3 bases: TGTGCCAGCAACCCGACAGGGCTAAGCAATCAGCCCCAGCATTTT. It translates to CASNPTGLSNQPQHF.